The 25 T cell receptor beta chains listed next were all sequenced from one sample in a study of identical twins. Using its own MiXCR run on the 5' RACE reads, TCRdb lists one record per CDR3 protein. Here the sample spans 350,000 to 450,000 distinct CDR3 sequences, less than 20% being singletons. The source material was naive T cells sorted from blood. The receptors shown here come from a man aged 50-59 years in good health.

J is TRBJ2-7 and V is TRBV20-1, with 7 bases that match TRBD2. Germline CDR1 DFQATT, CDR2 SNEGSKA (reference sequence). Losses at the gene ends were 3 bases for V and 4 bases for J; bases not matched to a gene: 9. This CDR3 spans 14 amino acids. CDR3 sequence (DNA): TGCAGTGCTAGGTTAGTGGGAGGGTTGTACGAGCAGTACTTC. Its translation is CSARLVGGLYEQYF.

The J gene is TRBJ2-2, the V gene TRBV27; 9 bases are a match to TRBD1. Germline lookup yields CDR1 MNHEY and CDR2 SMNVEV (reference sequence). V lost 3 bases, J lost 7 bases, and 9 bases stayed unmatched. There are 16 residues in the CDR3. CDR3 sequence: CASSFNNRGLGGELFF. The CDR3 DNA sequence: TGTGCCAGCAGTTTCAACAACAGGGGGCTGGGCGGGGAGCTGTTTTTT.

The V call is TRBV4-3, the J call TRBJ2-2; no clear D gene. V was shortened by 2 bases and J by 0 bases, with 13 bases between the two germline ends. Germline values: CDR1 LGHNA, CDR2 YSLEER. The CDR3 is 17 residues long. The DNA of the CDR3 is TGCGCCAGCAGCCAATCCCGCCGCCGAGCGAACACCGGGGAGCTGTTTTTT. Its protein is CASSQSRRRANTGELFF.

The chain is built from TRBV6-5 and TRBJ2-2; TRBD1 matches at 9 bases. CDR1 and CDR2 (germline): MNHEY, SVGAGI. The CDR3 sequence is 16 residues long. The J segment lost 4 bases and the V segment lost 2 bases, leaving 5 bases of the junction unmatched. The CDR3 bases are TGTGCCAGCAGTTACCACAGGGGGCGCGGCACCGGGGAGCTGTTTTTT. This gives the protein CASSYHRGRGTGELFF.

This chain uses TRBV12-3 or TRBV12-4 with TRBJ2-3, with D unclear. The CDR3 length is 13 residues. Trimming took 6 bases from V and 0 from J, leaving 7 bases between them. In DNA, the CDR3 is TGTGCCAGCAGCCCAGTCAGCACAGATACGCAGTATTTT. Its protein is CASSPVSTDTQYF.

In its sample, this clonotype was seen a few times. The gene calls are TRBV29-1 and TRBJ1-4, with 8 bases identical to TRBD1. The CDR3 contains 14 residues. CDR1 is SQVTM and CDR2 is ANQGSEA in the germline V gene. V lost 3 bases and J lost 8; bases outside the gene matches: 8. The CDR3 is CSVDAAGGGEKLFF. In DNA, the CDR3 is TGCAGCGTTGATGCAGCAGGGGGCGGCGAAAAACTGTTTTTT.

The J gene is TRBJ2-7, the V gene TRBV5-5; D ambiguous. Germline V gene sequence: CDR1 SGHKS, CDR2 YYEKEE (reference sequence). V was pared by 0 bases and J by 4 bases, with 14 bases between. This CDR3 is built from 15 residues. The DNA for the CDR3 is TGTGCCAGCAGCTTGGGACGGAGCCTGAGGTACGAGCAGTACTTC. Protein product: CASSLGRSLRYEQYF. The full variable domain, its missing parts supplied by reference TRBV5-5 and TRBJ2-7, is DAGVTQSPTHLIKTRGQQVTLRCSPISGHKSVSWYQQVLGQGPQFIFQYYEKEERGRGNFPDRFSARQFPNYSSELNVNALLLGDSALYLCASSLGRSLRYEQYFGPGTRLTVT.

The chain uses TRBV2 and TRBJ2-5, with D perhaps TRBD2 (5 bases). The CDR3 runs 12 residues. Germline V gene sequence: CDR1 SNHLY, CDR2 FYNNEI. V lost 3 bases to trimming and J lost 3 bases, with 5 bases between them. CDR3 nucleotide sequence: TGTGCCAGCAGTGAGACTAAAGAGACCCAGTACTTC. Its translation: CASSETKETQYF.

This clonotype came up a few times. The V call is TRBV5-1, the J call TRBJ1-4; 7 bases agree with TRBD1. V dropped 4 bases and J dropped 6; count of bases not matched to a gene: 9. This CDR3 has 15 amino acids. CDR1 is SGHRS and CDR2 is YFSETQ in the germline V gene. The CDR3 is CASSIRTGGDEKLFF. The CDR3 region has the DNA TGCGCCAGCAGCATACGGACAGGAGGGGATGAAAAACTGTTTTTT.

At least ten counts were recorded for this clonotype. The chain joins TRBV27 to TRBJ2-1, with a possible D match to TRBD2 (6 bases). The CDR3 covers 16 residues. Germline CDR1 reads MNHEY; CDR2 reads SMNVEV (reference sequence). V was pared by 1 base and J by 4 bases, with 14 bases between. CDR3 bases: TGTGCCAGCAGTTTATTTTCGGGAGTCCTTTACAATGAGCAGTTCTTC. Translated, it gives CASSLFSGVLYNEQFF.

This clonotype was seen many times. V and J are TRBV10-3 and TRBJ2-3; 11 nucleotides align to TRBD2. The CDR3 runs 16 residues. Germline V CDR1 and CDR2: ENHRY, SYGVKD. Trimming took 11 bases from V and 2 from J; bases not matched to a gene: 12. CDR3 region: CAAAGGTSGHTDTQYF. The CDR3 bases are TGTGCCGCCGCTGGGGGGACTAGCGGACACACAGATACGCAGTATTTT.

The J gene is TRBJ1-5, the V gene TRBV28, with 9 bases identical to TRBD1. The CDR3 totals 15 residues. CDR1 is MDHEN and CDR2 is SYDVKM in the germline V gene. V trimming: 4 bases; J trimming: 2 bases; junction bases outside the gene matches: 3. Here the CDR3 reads CASSYRGLGNQPQHF. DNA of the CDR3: TGTGCCAGCAGTTACAGGGGGCTAGGCAATCAGCCCCAGCATTTT.

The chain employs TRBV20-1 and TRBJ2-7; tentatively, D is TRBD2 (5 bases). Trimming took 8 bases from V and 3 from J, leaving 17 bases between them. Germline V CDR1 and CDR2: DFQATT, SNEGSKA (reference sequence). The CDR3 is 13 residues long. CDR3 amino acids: CSPKRGEFYEQYF. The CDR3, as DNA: TGCAGTCCGAAGCGTGGGGAGTTCTACGAGCAGTACTTC.

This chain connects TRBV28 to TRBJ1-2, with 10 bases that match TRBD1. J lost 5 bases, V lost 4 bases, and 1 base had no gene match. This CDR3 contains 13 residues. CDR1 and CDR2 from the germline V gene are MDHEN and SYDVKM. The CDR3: CASSSGQGYGYTF. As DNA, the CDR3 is TGTGCCAGCAGTTCGGGACAGGGGTATGGCTACACCTTC.

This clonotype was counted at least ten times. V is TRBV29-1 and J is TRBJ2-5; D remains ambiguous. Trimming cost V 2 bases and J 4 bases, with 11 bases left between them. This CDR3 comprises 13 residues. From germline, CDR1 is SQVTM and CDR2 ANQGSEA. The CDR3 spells CSVEPGWGETQYF. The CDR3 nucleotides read TGCAGCGTTGAACCGGGTTGGGGAGAGACCCAGTACTTC.

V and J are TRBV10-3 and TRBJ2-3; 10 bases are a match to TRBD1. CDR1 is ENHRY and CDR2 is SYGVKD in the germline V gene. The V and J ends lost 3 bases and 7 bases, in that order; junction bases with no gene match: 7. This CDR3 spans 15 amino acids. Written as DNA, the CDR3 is TGTGCCATCAGTGAATGGACAGGGGGTTCATATACGCAGTATTTT. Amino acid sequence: CAISEWTGGSYTQYF.

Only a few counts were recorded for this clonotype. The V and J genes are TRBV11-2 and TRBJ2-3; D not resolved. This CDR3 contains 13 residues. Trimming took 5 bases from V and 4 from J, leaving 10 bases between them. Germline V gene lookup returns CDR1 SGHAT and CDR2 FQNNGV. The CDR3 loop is CASSPSWADTQYF. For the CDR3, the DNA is TGTGCCAGCAGCCCATCGTGGGCAGATACGCAGTATTTT.

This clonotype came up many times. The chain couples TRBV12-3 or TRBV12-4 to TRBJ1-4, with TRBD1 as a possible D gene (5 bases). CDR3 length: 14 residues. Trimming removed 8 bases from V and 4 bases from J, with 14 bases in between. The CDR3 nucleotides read TGTGCCAGCGACGGGGCCGACCGTAATGAAAAACTGTTTTTT. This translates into CASDGADRNEKLFF.

The CDR3 sequence: CASRGGVEEKLFF. The CDR3 DNA reads TGTGCCAGCAGGGGAGGGGTAGAGGAAAAACTGTTTTTT. The chain employs TRBV6-1 and TRBJ1-4; maybe TRBD1 (5 bases). The V gene's germline CDR1 is MNHNS and CDR2 SASEGT. Trimming pared 6 bases from V and 8 bases from J, leaving 13 bases between. CDR3 length: 13 residues.

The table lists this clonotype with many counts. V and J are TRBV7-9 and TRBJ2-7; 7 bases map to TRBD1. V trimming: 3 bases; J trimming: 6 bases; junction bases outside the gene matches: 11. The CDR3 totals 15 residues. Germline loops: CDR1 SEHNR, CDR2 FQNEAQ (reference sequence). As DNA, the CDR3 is TGTGCCAGCAGCTTGGTAGAAGGAACAGGGGCCGAGCAGTACTTC. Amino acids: CASSLVEGTGAEQYF.

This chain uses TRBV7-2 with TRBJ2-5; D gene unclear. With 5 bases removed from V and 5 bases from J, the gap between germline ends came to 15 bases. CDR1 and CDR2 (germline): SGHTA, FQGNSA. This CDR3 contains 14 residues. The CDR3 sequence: CASSPLAVVETQYF. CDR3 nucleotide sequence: TGTGCCAGCAGCCCACTGGCAGTTGTTGAGACCCAGTACTTC.

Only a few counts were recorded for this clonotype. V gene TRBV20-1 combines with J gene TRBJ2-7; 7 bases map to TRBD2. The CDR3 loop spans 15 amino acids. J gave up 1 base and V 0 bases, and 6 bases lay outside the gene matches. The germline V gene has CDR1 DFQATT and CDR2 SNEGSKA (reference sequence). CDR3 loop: CSARDQMGGSYEQYF. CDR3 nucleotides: TGCAGTGCTAGAGATCAGATGGGGGGGTCCTACGAGCAGTACTTC.

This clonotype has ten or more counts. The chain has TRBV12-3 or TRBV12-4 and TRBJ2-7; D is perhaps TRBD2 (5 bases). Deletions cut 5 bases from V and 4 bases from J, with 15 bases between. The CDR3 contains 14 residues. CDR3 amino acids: CASSNREQPYEQYF. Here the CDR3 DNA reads TGTGCCAGCAGTAACCGGGAACAGCCTTACGAGCAGTACTTC.

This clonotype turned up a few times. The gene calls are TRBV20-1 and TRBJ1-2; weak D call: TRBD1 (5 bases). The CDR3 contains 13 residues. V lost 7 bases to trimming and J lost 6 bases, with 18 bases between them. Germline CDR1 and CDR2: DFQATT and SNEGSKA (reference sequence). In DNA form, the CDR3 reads TGCAGTGTCGCGGAGGGGCGTTCGAATGGCTACACCTTC. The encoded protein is CSVAEGRSNGYTF.

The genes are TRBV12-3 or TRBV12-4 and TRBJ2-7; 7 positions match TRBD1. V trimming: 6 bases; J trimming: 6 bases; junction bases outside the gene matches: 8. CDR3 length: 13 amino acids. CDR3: CASSWTGGSEQYF. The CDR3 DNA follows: TGTGCCAGCAGCTGGACAGGCGGAAGCGAGCAGTACTTC.